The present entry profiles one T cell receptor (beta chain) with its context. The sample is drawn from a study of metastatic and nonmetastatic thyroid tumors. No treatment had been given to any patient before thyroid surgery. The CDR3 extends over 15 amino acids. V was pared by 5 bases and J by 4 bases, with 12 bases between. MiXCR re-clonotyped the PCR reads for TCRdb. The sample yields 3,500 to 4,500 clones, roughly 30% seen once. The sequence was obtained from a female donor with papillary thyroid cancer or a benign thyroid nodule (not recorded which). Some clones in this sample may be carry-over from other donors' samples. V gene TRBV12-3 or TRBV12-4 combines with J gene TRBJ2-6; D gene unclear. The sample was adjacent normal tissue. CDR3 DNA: TGTGCCAGCAGTCAAATGGCGGCCGGGGCCAACGTCCTGACTTTC. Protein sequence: CASSQMAAGANVLTF.